The source of this T cell receptor beta chain is a study of cytomegalovirus exposure and HLA in healthy donors (dated by TCRdb to the late 2010s). In terms of the full investigation: According to a later analysis, the approximately 130 validation repertoires were produced on the same platform as the approximately 620 repertoires of the first cohort. To predict cytomegalovirus infection status, the study brought together high-throughput TCR immunosequencing, statistical association of individual TCRs with disease status, and machine learning. In addition to the first cohort of 666 subjects, a separate validation cohort of approximately 130 different subjects was used. The study was designed to test whether signatures of past pathogen exposure could be identified by cataloging public T cell receptors.

The library was built by means of the immunoSEQ multiplex PCR assay. Turning to the authors' computational methods: To diagnose cytomegalovirus status from the catalog of TCR beta chain sequences, a statistical classification framework was built. The immuneACCESS repertoire file appears here via TCRdb, limited to in-frame rearrangements. These files lack a portion of the clones; in checked studies, under half of the deficit traces to unresolved V genes, and the cause of the others is not known. That table furnishes V, J and clone size, whereas the DNA furnished D and trimming. A total of some 110,000 clones appear in this sample, more than 70% of them only once. The ten largest clones represent roughly 5% of the sample. The donors were included in the validation cohort of approximately 130 subjects, a group kept apart from the roughly 700-subject first cohort. Broader findings and caveats from the paper: All 110 or so repertoires were used to score co-occurrence in the validation cohort in a later analysis, because that analysis had no HLA typing for the cohort. A total of 164 TCR beta chains were listed by the study as associated with cytomegalovirus. It was suggested by the authors that the approach could potentially be generalized to other disease states and immunological phenotypes. In vitro tests confirmed that a few of the cytomegalovirus-associated TCR beta chains recognize cytomegalovirus antigens. In both the original and validation cohorts, the classifier was reported to diagnose cytomegalovirus status with high specificity and sensitivity. Across donors, most TCR sequences were observed very rarely, whereas some public TCRs were present in many individuals. Subsequent analysis determined that TCRs grouped into clusters in the first cohort also showed a tendency toward co-occurrence across the approximately 110 validation repertoires, and 85% to 95% of cluster scores exceeded 0.

Turning to this clone: Its antigen target is currently unknown. One base away there is no much larger clone; base qualities are not given.

The sequence was collected from a man aged 18 to 29 in good health and CMV-seronegative. The sample taken for sequencing was PBMCs.

The CDR3 in this case is CSVPTGGHEQYF. The DNA sequence is TGCAGCGTACCAACAGGGGGCCACGAGCAGTACTTC. The rearrangement combines TRBV29-1 with TRBJ2-7; 9 middle bases align to TRBD1. Clipping removes 6 bases from V and 5 bases from J, with 5 as the unmatched junction base count. The CDR3 holds 12 amino acids from the cysteine to the phenylalanine. The DNA shown is the 36-base CDR3, in frame from base 1. CDR1 and CDR2 are drawn from the germline V gene: SQVTM, ANQGSEA.